A selection of T cell receptor beta chains follows, all from one sample in a study of OX40 agonist ivuxolimab in advanced cancers. Assay: immunoSEQ multiplex PCR; the TCRdb copy retains only in-frame clones and omits some. The sample has fewer than 35,000 clones, 65% to 75% seen once; the top ten hold roughly an eighth. Source: CD4+ or CD8+ T cells sorted from blood, taken in a trial of the OX40 agonist ivuxolimab. The source of these receptors is an adult with an advanced solid tumor such as melanoma, head and neck, liver or kidney cancer. Both conserved end residues are part of each CDR3.

v_gene	j_gene	CDR3aa
TRBV15	TRBJ2-1	CATSRDLREQFF
TRBV5-5	TRBJ2-7	CASSPQVGGPYEQYF
TRBV18	TRBJ2-5	CASSPGRQETQYF
TRBV5-5	TRBJ2-7	CASGTYEQYF
TRBV9	TRBJ2-5	CASSVEGYSQETQYF
TRBV2	TRBJ2-3	CASSVVPLTDTQYF
TRBV6-1	TRBJ1-5	CASRAAGSNQPQHF
TRBV9	TRBJ2-3	CASSTPHGGAGDTQYF
TRBV27	TRBJ1-2	CASSPGQVKYGYTF
TRBV29-1	TRBJ1-1	CSGKVGTEGTEAFF
TRBV19	TRBJ1-1	CASSGGTTSTEAFF
TRBV5-8	TRBJ1-5	CASSLEGTVSQPQHF
TRBV19	TRBJ2-7	CASSAQGSGEQYF
TRBV29-1	TRBJ2-7	CSVEDEGQSYEQYF
TRBV9	TRBJ1-1	CASSPSRGNTEAFF
TRBV19	TRBJ1-2	CDPSRGTGDFYGYTF
TRBV12-5	TRBJ2-5	CASGLGNPSETQYF
TRBV21-1	TRBJ1-4	CASSLPLTGGGFGGEKLFF
TRBV4-1	TRBJ2-7	CASSQDPKGGFRYEQYF
TRBV29-1	TRBJ2-1	CSVERDPIGNEQFF
TRBV5-5	TRBJ1-1	CASSSQGPEEAFF
TRBV18	TRBJ1-5	CASSPGQGDQPQHF
TRBV15	TRBJ1-2	CAARGQGSLGYTF
TRBV10-3	TRBJ1-5	CAISEESNQPQHF
TRBV9	TRBJ2-2	CASSPYELVNTGELFF
TRBV7-9	TRBJ1-6	CASSLGGNWGTYNSPLHF
TRBV27	TRBJ1-2	CASSSQGARNGYTF
TRBV7-8	TRBJ1-3	CASSLTTYSGNTIYF
TRBV21-1	TRBJ2-5	CASSHEETQYF
TRBV30	TRBJ2-5	CATRTSGGWETQYF
TRBV30	TRBJ1-2	CAWSVPDSPPNYGYTF
TRBV5-6	TRBJ2-2	CASSPGLLTGELFF
TRBV5-1	TRBJ2-6	CASQGPGANVLTF
TRBV7-6	TRBJ2-5	CASSLAHRETQYF
TRBV6-5	TRBJ2-1	CASSYSGYNEQFF
TRBV18	TRBJ1-2	CASSPPRVGADGYTF
TRBV5-1	TRBJ2-2	CASSPSGTGELFF
TRBV6-1	TRBJ2-5	CASSERGPQETQYF